Presented here are 28 T cell receptor beta chains from one specimen sequenced in a study of cytotoxic CD8 clonotypes in ibrutinib-treated CLL. Assay: immunoSEQ multiplex PCR; the TCRdb copy retains only in-frame clones and omits some. The sample includes 90,000 to 95,000 clones, over 60% of them seen just once. Specimen: PBMCs, collected after 24 months of ibrutinib treatment. These TCRs come from a human donor with chronic lymphocytic leukemia.

CDR3 sequence: CASSEIRELGETQYF. The CDR3 DNA follows: TGTGCCAGCAGTGAAATTAGGGAATTAGGGGAGACCCAGTACTTC. The gene calls are TRBV2 and TRBJ2-5; no reliable D call. Trimming left V 2 bases short and J 5 bases short, with 15 bases between. The germline CDR1 and CDR2 sequences are SNHLY and FYNNEI. The CDR3 runs to 15 residues.

The table lists this clone with a few counts. The chain couples TRBV27 to TRBJ2-7, with D unresolved. Per germline, CDR1 MNHEY and CDR2 SMNVEV (reference sequence). Trimming removed 3 bases from V and 2 bases from J, with 8 bases in between. This CDR3 has 13 residues. DNA for the CDR3: TGTGCCAGCAGTTTTATAGCCACCTACGAGCAGTACTTC. Protein: CASSFIATYEQYF.

This clone occurred a few times. The V gene is TRBV6-1, the J gene TRBJ1-5; TRBD1 might be the D (5 bases). The germline gives CDR1 MNHNS, CDR2 SASEGT. The CDR3 has 15 residues. Deletions cut 4 bases from V and 3 bases from J, with 13 bases between. CDR3 residues: CASSVSGPLNQPQHF. CDR3 DNA: TGTGCCAGCAGTGTGTCGGGGCCTCTCAATCAGCCCCAGCATTTT.

This chain uses TRBV30 with TRBJ1-3; 10 bases are shared with TRBD1. V was pared by 0 bases and J by 2 bases, with 4 bases of the junction left unmatched. The CDR3 consists of 16 residues. Germline values: CDR1 GTSNPN, CDR2 SVGIG (reference sequence). The CDR3 DNA is TGTGCCTGGAGTGTTTGGACAGGGGGGGCTGGAAACACCATATATTTT. This codes for CAWSVWTGGAGNTIYF.

The chain employs TRBV5-1 and TRBJ2-2; 9 positions match TRBD2. Germline trimming cut 0 bases from V and 5 bases from J; bases unmatched to any gene: 8. CDR3 length: 17 amino acids. CDR1 SGHRS and CDR2 YFSETQ come from the germline V gene. The CDR3 nucleotides read TGCGCCAGCAGCTTGGATGGTAGCGGGAGTTTTACCGGGGAGCTGTTTTTT. It specifies CASSLDGSGSFTGELFF.

The V gene is TRBV18, the J gene TRBJ1-2; TRBD1 matches at 9 bases. This CDR3 is 13 amino acids long. CDR1 and CDR2 (germline): KGHSH, LQKENI. V lost 4 bases and J lost 3; bases outside the gene matches: 0. This CDR3 reads CASSRQGDYGYTF. The DNA of the CDR3 is TGTGCCAGCTCACGACAGGGGGACTATGGCTACACCTTC.

The rearrangement joins TRBV28 to TRBJ2-7; a possible D gene is TRBD2 (5 bases). Germline CDR1 is MDHEN and CDR2 is SYDVKM. V lost 6 bases and J lost 2, with 8 bases in between. The length of the CDR3 is 12 residues. The CDR3 nucleotides are TGTGCCAGCAGCCTCGGGACCTACGAGCAGTACTTC. Encoded protein: CASSLGTYEQYF.

This chain uses TRBV28 with TRBJ2-7, with D perhaps matching TRBD1 or TRBD2 (7 bases each). Trimming shortened V by 7 bases and J by 2 bases, and 27 bases separated the two germline ends. The CDR3 totals 18 residues. Per germline, CDR1 MDHEN and CDR2 SYDVKM. CDR3 sequence reads: CASTNTRGASGIPYEQYF. CDR3 DNA: TGTGCCAGCACCAACACCAGGGGGGCTAGCGGTATCCCCTACGAGCAGTACTTC.

V usage is TRBV6-1 and J usage is TRBJ2-4; 9 positions match TRBD1. The germline gives CDR1 MNHNS, CDR2 SASEGT. The V gene end was trimmed by 6 bases and the J gene end by 7 bases; junction bases not matched to a gene: 4. This CDR3 has 13 residues. In nucleotides, the CDR3 is TGTGCCAGCAGCGTCGACAGGGGGAACATTCAGTACTTC. It yields the protein CASSVDRGNIQYF.

The chain is built from TRBV5-4 and TRBJ2-2; a weak D match, TRBD2 (5 bases). Trimming took 0 bases from V and 5 from J, leaving 8 bases between them. The CDR3 has 14 amino acids. Germline V gene sequence: CDR1 SGHNT, CDR2 YYREEE (reference sequence). CDR3 in DNA: TGTGCCAGCAGCTTGGACCCGGGGACCGGGGAGCTGTTTTTT. Protein sequence: CASSLDPGTGELFF. Full variable domain (outside the CDR3, taken from reference TRBV5-4 and TRBJ2-2): ETGVTQSPTHLIKTRGQQVTLRCSSQSGHNTVSWYQQALGQGPQFIFQYYREEENGRGNFPPRFSGLQFPNYSSELNVNALELDDSALYLCASSLDPGTGELFFGEGSRLTVL.

The V and J genes are TRBV5-6 and TRBJ2-7, with D hard to call. Trimming pared 0 bases from V and 6 bases from J, leaving 10 bases between. Germline V gives CDR1 SGHDT, CDR2 YYEEEE. The CDR3 has 13 residues. The CDR3 DNA is TGTGCCAGCAGCTTGGGGGCAGTCTTCGAGCAGTACTTC. This gives the protein CASSLGAVFEQYF.

The gene calls are TRBV14 and TRBJ2-3; the D gene is possibly TRBD1 (6 bases). The CDR3 contains 15 residues. In germline, CDR1 is SGHDN, CDR2 FVKESK. The V end lost 4 bases, the J end lost 2 bases, and 13 bases lay between the germline ends. CDR3 sequence reads: CASSLPTGVTDTQYF. In nucleotides, the CDR3 is TGTGCCAGCAGCCTCCCGACAGGAGTCACAGATACGCAGTATTTT.

The V gene is TRBV11-3, the J gene TRBJ2-1; 7 bases fit TRBD2. The CDR3 consists of 16 residues. Germline-derived CDR1 and CDR2 are SGHNT and YENEEA. J gave up 0 bases and V 4 bases, and 6 bases lay outside the gene matches. The CDR3 nucleotides are TGTGCCAGCAGCTCCGTAGCGGGTAGCTCCTACAATGAGCAGTTCTTC. Its protein is CASSSVAGSSYNEQFF.

J is TRBJ2-7 and V is TRBV11-3; TRBD2 aligns across 7 bases. Germline V gene lookup returns CDR1 SGHNT and CDR2 YENEEA. The V segment lost 2 bases and the J segment 0 bases; nucleotides outside the gene matches: 4. The CDR3 runs to 15 residues. CDR3 bases: TGTGCCAGCAGCTTATCTAGCGGTAGCTCCTACGAGCAGTACTTC. As protein: CASSLSSGSSYEQYF.

This clone was observed once. The chain recombines TRBV28 with TRBJ1-2; D not resolved. Germline V CDR1 and CDR2: MDHEN, SYDVKM. The CDR3 is 13 amino acids. The V gene lost 6 bases and the J gene lost 0 bases, with 8 bases spanning the gap. As DNA, the CDR3 is TGTGCCAGCAGGTGGCAGGCTAACTATGGCTACACCTTC. Its translation: CASRWQANYGYTF.

V usage is TRBV18 and J usage is TRBJ2-5; 9 positions agree with TRBD1. V shed 5 bases, J shed 5 bases, and the junction held 6 bases outside the gene matches. The CDR3 covers 14 residues. Germline assignment: CDR1 KGHSH and CDR2 LQKENI. The CDR3 coding sequence is TGTGCCAGCTCATGGACAGGGGTCCGGGAGACCCAGTACTTC. Encoded protein: CASSWTGVRETQYF. Full variable domain (rest looked up from reference TRBV18 and TRBJ2-5): NAGVMQNPRHLVRRRGQEARLRCSPMKGHSHVYWYRQLPEEGLKFMVYLQKENIIDESGMPKERFSAEFPKEGPSILRIQQVVRGDSAAYFCASSWTGVRETQYFGPGTRLLVL.

The CDR3 here is CASSFGQGVNEKLFF. The CDR3, as DNA: TGTGCCAGCAGTTTCGGACAGGGGGTTAATGAAAAACTGTTTTTT. The chain recombines TRBV28 with TRBJ1-4, with 10 nucleotides matching TRBD1. The CDR3 is made up of 15 amino acids. Germline assignment: CDR1 MDHEN and CDR2 SYDVKM. The junction had 2 bases not matched to a gene; V was cut back by 3 bases and J by 4 bases.

This rearrangement joins TRBV6-1 to TRBJ2-1; tentative D call: TRBD1 (6 bases). The ends were cut back, 6 bases at V and 3 bases at J, with 12 bases in the middle. CDR3 size: 14 residues. The germline CDR1 and CDR2 sequences are MNHNS and SASEGT. The CDR3 spells CASRVRQDYNEQFF. As DNA, the CDR3 is TGTGCCAGCAGAGTAAGACAGGACTACAATGAGCAGTTCTTC.

The chain employs TRBV28 and TRBJ2-7; possible D gene TRBD2, 6 bases. The germline V gene encodes CDR1 MDHEN and CDR2 SYDVKM. V lost 7 bases and J lost 2, with 18 bases in between. The CDR3 runs 15 residues. The CDR3 region is CASKWGDSSTYEQYF. The CDR3 region has the DNA TGTGCCAGCAAATGGGGGGACTCATCAACCTACGAGCAGTACTTC.

The chain employs TRBV30 and TRBJ1-2; the D gene is possibly TRBD1 (5 bases). The CDR3 loop spans 13 amino acids. The V gene lost 2 bases and the J gene lost 7 bases, with 14 bases spanning the gap. Germline V gene sequence: CDR1 GTSNPN, CDR2 SVGIG (reference sequence). DNA of the CDR3: TGTGCCTGGAGTACGACAGCGCCCGTTGGCTACACCTTC. It specifies CAWSTTAPVGYTF.

The V gene is TRBV18, the J gene TRBJ1-4, with D maybe TRBD1 (6 bases). V dropped 8 bases and J dropped 4 bases, with 14 bases sitting between them. The germline V gene encodes CDR1 KGHSH and CDR2 LQKENI. There are 14 residues in the CDR3. The CDR3: CASATGTNNEKLFF. CDR3 DNA: TGTGCCAGCGCGACCGGGACAAATAATGAAAAACTGTTTTTT.

The V gene is TRBV4-1, the J gene TRBJ1-1; D is possibly TRBD1 (5 bases). CDR1 and CDR2 from the germline V gene are MGHRA and YSYEKL. V gave up 4 bases and J gave up 0 bases, with 15 bases separating them. The CDR3 consists of 16 residues. The CDR3 loop reads CASSLDRLGMNTEAFF. The CDR3 region has the DNA TGCGCCAGCAGCCTTGACAGATTGGGAATGAACACTGAAGCTTTCTTT.

Turning to this clone: This same CDR3 is encoded by further DNA sequences in the sample. The chain joins TRBV18 to TRBJ2-3; D is unclear. The germline gives CDR1 KGHSH, CDR2 LQKENI. Trimming cost V 2 bases and J 0 bases, with 6 bases left between them. The CDR3 has 14 residues. Written as DNA, the CDR3 is TGTGCCAGCTCACCAACCGGGAGCACAGATACGCAGTATTTT. Its protein product is CASSPTGSTDTQYF.

The chain carries TRBV19 and TRBJ2-2, with 7 bases that match TRBD2. Germline values: CDR1 LNHDA, CDR2 SQIVND (reference sequence). This CDR3 contains 14 residues. The trim removed 1 base at V and 4 bases at J, leaving 0 bases unmatched. Here the CDR3 DNA reads TGTGCCAGTAGTATAGCGGGGGGCACCGGGGAGCTGTTTTTT. Encoded protein: CASSIAGGTGELFF.

The gene calls are TRBV2 and TRBJ1-2; D might be TRBD1 (5 bases). The V gene lost 7 bases and the J gene lost 0 bases, with 12 bases spanning the gap. This CDR3 is built from 14 residues. CDR1 is SNHLY and CDR2 is FYNNEI in the germline V gene. The CDR3 DNA reads as TGTGCCAGCACGTCTCAGGGAGCTAACTATGGCTACACCTTC. Protein product: CASTSQGANYGYTF.

This clone has only a few counts. CDR3 nucleotides: TGTGCCAGCTCACCCAAGGGACTAGCGCAAACCTACAATGAGCAGTTCTTC. It yields the protein CASSPKGLAQTYNEQFF. The gene calls are TRBV18 and TRBJ2-1, with TRBD2 matching 10 bases. The CDR3 extends over 17 amino acids. Germline CDR1 KGHSH, CDR2 LQKENI. With 3 bases clipped from V and 2 bases from J, the junction kept 7 bases outside the gene matches. Full variable domain (missing parts from reference TRBV18 and TRBJ2-1): NAGVMQNPRHLVRRRGQEARLRCSPMKGHSHVYWYRQLPEEGLKFMVYLQKENIIDESGMPKERFSAEFPKEGPSILRIQQVVRGDSAAYFCASSPKGLAQTYNEQFFGPGTRLTVL.

A single count supports this clone. This chain connects TRBV11-2 to TRBJ2-5, with a possible D match to TRBD2 (5 bases). V lost 5 bases and J lost 5, with 9 bases in between. This CDR3 contains 12 residues. Germline assignment: CDR1 SGHAT and CDR2 FQNNGV. The CDR3 loop reads CASSPTGETQYF. The CDR3 DNA reads TGTGCCAGCAGCCCGACGGGGGAGACCCAGTACTTC. Drawing the rest from reference TRBV11-2 and TRBJ2-5, the complete variable domain is EAGVAQSPRYKIIEKRQSVAFWCNPISGHATLYWYQQILGQGPKLLIQFQNNGVVDDSQLPKDRFSAERLKGVDSTLKIQPAKLEDSAVYLCASSPTGETQYFGPGTRLLVL.

The genes are TRBV5-1 and TRBJ2-7; 8 nucleotides match TRBD2. V dropped 0 bases and J dropped 1; count of bases not matched to a gene: 6. Germline V gene lookup returns CDR1 SGHRS and CDR2 YFSETQ. The CDR3 sequence is 16 residues long. Here the CDR3 DNA reads TGCGCCAGCAGCTTGGGTAGCGGGGTCGCTTCCTACGAGCAGTACTTC. Its protein product is CASSLGSGVASYEQYF.